One and the same sample provided the 30 T cell receptor beta chains below, sequenced in a study of CD8+ T cells in alopecia areata. RNA was extracted and reverse transcribed into cDNA as the sequencing template. Profiled with immunoSEQ multiplex PCR; TCRdb holds only in-frame clones, not every one. The profile shows about 130,000 clones, around 49% of them singletons. The sample was CD8+ T cells sorted from blood, taken at week 0. These receptors originate from a human donor with alopecia areata.

This clone has a handful of counts. J is TRBJ2-5 and V is TRBV7-8, with a weak D call TRBD1 (6 bases). Trimming left V 1 base short and J 1 base short, with 10 bases between. The CDR3 runs 15 residues. Germline values: CDR1 SGHVS, CDR2 FQNEAQ. The CDR3 protein is CASSLGPRGQETQYF. The CDR3 DNA reads TGTGCCAGCAGCTTAGGTCCCAGGGGCCAAGAGACCCAGTACTTC.

This clone was seen just once. This chain uses TRBV6-5 with TRBJ2-7, with 7 bases aligning to TRBD1. Trimming at V came to 7 bases and at J to 3 bases, leaving 9 bases not matched to a gene. CDR3 length equals 14 residues. Germline V gene data show CDR1 as MNHEY and CDR2 as SVGAGI. Here the CDR3 reads CASNSRDSYYEQYF. Here the CDR3 DNA reads TGTGCCAGCAACTCGAGGGACAGCTACTACGAGCAGTACTTC.

J is TRBJ2-7 and V is TRBV11-2, with D unresolved. Trimming took off 0 bases at V and 0 bases at J, with 6 bases between the two ends. Germline V gene data show CDR1 as SGHAT and CDR2 as FQNNGV. The CDR3 spans 14 residues. The CDR3 nucleotides read TGTGCCAGCAGCTTAGAAGGCAGCTCCTACGAGCAGTACTTC. This gives the protein CASSLEGSSYEQYF.

This clone has a handful of counts. The chain links TRBV23-1 to TRBJ2-7; D is perhaps TRBD1 (6 bases). TRBV23-1 is given ORF status, its function remaining uncertain. The CDR3 extends over 13 amino acids. V lost 10 bases to trimming and J lost 2 bases, with 15 bases between them. DNA for the CDR3: TGCGCCATCTGGGGGCAGGGAACCTACGAGCAGTACTTC. Translating gives CAIWGQGTYEQYF.

The chain employs TRBV6-5 and TRBJ1-1; D gene unclear. Germline V gene lookup returns CDR1 MNHEY and CDR2 SVGAGI. This CDR3 spans 14 amino acids. V was trimmed by 2 bases and J by 2 bases, leaving 9 bases between them. The CDR3 DNA sequence: TGTGCCAGCAGTTACGAACAGCTAAACACTGAAGCTTTCTTT. Translation gives CASSYEQLNTEAFF.

This clone turned up a few times. The chain uses TRBV9 and TRBJ2-7; no clear D. The CDR3 is made up of 14 amino acids. Trimming removed 0 bases from V and 2 bases from J, with 9 bases in between. The germline V gene encodes CDR1 SGDLS and CDR2 YYNGEE. CDR3 bases: TGTGCCAGCAGCGTAGAGGCAGACCCCTACGAGCAGTACTTC. Protein: CASSVEADPYEQYF.

V is TRBV30 and J is TRBJ1-1, with D possibly matching TRBD1 (5 bases). V was cut by 5 bases and J by 2 bases, with 12 bases left in between. Germline CDR1 reads GTSNPN; CDR2 reads SVGIG (reference sequence). The CDR3 length is 13 residues. The CDR3 region is CAWGAGINTEAFF. As DNA, the CDR3 is TGTGCCTGGGGGGCTGGGATTAACACTGAAGCTTTCTTT.

This clone was counted ten times or more. This chain joins TRBV21-1 and TRBJ2-5; TRBD1 is the table's D call and was not checked against the DNA. TRBV21-1 is classified as a pseudogene. The CDR3 is 15 residues long. CDR3 region: CASSKAVGAGETQYF. The CDR3 bases are TGTGCCAGCAGCAAAGCCGTGGGGGCTGGAGAGACCCAGTACTTC.

The chain joins TRBV7-8 to TRBJ1-5; 9 positions agree with TRBD1. Germline CDR1 and CDR2: SGHVS and FQNEAQ. The CDR3 has 15 amino acids. V shed 2 bases and J 7 bases; nucleotides not matched to a gene: 6. This CDR3 is CASSLPGQGIQPQHF. In DNA form, the CDR3 reads TGTGCCAGCAGCTTACCTGGACAGGGGATACAGCCCCAGCATTTT.

The V gene is TRBV4-1, the J gene TRBJ2-5, with TRBD2 identical over 12 bases. V trimming: 0 bases; J trimming: 7 bases; junction bases outside the gene matches: 6. This CDR3 is built from 16 residues. Germline V CDR1 and CDR2: MGHRA, YSYEKL. Here the CDR3 reads CASSQESTSGGLTQYF. CDR3 bases: TGCGCCAGCAGCCAAGAGAGTACTAGCGGGGGGTTGACCCAGTACTTC.

Of note for this clone: This sample includes further DNA sequences coding for the same CDR3. The rearrangement uses TRBV13 and TRBJ2-7; no reliable D call. The CDR3 is made up of 11 amino acids. CDR1 is PRHDT, CDR2 FYEKMQ, per germline (reference sequence). V was shortened by 4 bases and J by 3 bases, with 4 bases between the two germline ends. The CDR3 nucleotides are TGTGCCAGCAGCTCGAGCTACGAGCAGTACTTC. Its translation: CASSSSYEQYF. The full variable domain, with the rest looked up from reference TRBV13 and TRBJ2-7, is AAGVIQSPRHLIKEKRETATLKCYPIPRHDTVYWYQQGPGQDPQFLISFYEKMQSDKGSIPDRFSAQQFSDYHSELNMSSLELGDSALYFCASSSSYEQYFGPGTRLTVT.

The rearrangement uses TRBV29-1 and TRBJ2-4, with unresolved D. CDR1 is SQVTM and CDR2 is ANQGSEA in the germline V gene. This CDR3 comprises 14 residues. Trimming left V 4 bases short and J 0 bases short, with 10 bases between. The DNA of the CDR3 is TGCAGCGTTGGAACAAAGCTAGCCAAAAACATTCAGTACTTC. Its protein product is CSVGTKLAKNIQYF. Full variable domain (outside the CDR3, taken from reference TRBV29-1 and TRBJ2-4): SAVISQKPSRDICQRGTSLTIQCQVDSQVTMMFWYRQQPGQSLTLIATANQGSEATYESGFVIDKFPISRPNLTFSTLTVSNMSPEDSSIYLCSVGTKLAKNIQYFGAGTRLSVL.

The chain couples TRBV30 to TRBJ2-5, with 9 bases that match TRBD1. The CDR3 consists of 14 residues. Looked up from germline, CDR1 is GTSNPN and CDR2 is SVGIG (reference sequence). The junction had 4 bases not matched to a gene; V was cut back by 0 bases and J by 5 bases. CDR3 bases: TGTGCCTGGAGTGTACAGGGGGCTTGGGAGACCCAGTACTTC. Amino acid sequence: CAWSVQGAWETQYF.

J is TRBJ2-1 and V is TRBV7-3, with D possibly being TRBD1 or TRBD2 (5 bases each). The V and J ends lost 3 bases and 6 bases respectively, with 6 bases between them. CDR1 and CDR2 (germline): SGHTA, FQGTGA. This CDR3 contains 12 residues. The CDR3 coding sequence is TGTGCCAGCAGCTTCGGGGCCAATGAGCAGTTCTTC. Amino acid sequence: CASSFGANEQFF. Supplemented by reference TRBV7-3 and TRBJ2-1, the full variable domain reads GAGVSQTPSNKVTEKGKYVELRCDPISGHTALYWYRQSLGQGPEFLIYFQGTGAADDSGLPNDRFFAVRPEGSVSTLKIQRTERGDSAVYLCASSFGANEQFFGPGTRLTVL.

The sample holds one count of this clone. The gene calls are TRBV5-6 and TRBJ2-1, with D unresolved. V lost 0 bases to trimming and J lost 9 bases, with 7 bases between them. The CDR3 has 12 residues. The germline CDR1 and CDR2 sequences are SGHDT and YYEEEE. The CDR3 here is CASSLAPPEQFF. In DNA, the CDR3 is TGTGCCAGCAGCTTGGCTCCACCTGAGCAGTTCTTC.

The chain carries TRBV9 and TRBJ2-1, with D uncertain. CDR1 and CDR2 (germline): SGDLS, YYNGEE. The CDR3 contains 15 residues. V shed 0 bases and J shed 5 bases, with 12 bases lying between them. The CDR3 region is CASSVDTYFHNEQFF. For the CDR3, the DNA is TGTGCCAGCAGCGTAGACACCTACTTTCACAATGAGCAGTTCTTC.

The genes are TRBV6-6 and TRBJ1-6, with D possibly being TRBD1 (5 bases). The CDR3 has 13 residues. V lost 2 bases and J 6 bases, leaving 5 bases between the germline ends. Germline CDR1 reads MNHNY; CDR2 reads SVGAGI (reference sequence). CDR3 in DNA: TGTGCCAGCAGTTACGGGGCTAATTCACCCCTCCACTTT. This codes for CASSYGANSPLHF.

The chain links TRBV5-6 to TRBJ1-1; the D is unclear. The CDR3 contains 13 residues. Germline CDR1 and CDR2: SGHDT and YYEEEE. The V gene lost 4 bases and the J gene lost 3 bases, with 10 bases spanning the gap. The CDR3: CASSPNLDTEAFF. DNA of the CDR3: TGTGCCAGCAGCCCGAACCTTGACACTGAAGCTTTCTTT.

J is TRBJ2-1 and V is TRBV27; 7 positions match TRBD2. The CDR3 has 15 residues. CDR1 is MNHEY and CDR2 is SMNVEV in the germline V gene (reference sequence). V lost 1 base and J lost 3; bases outside the gene matches: 3. CDR3 DNA sequence: TGTGCCAGCAGTTTATACCAGCGGGGCTACAATGAGCAGTTCTTC. It yields the protein CASSLYQRGYNEQFF.

This clone appeared a few times. The chain couples TRBV25-1 to TRBJ2-5; D gene unclear. Germline lookup yields CDR1 MGHDK and CDR2 SYGVNS. V was shortened by 7 bases and J by 5 bases, with 5 bases between the two germline ends. This CDR3 has 10 residues. The CDR3 bases are TGTGCCAGCAAGGCGGAGACCCAGTACTTC. Translation gives CASKAETQYF.

This chain links TRBV7-8 with TRBJ2-1; D call uncertain. Trimming pared 5 bases from V and 5 bases from J, leaving 4 bases between. From germline, CDR1 is SGHVS and CDR2 FQNEAQ. The CDR3 loop spans 11 amino acids. CDR3: CASSAHNEQFF. The CDR3 DNA reads TGTGCCAGCAGCGCCCACAATGAGCAGTTCTTC.

This clone occurred a few times. This rearrangement joins TRBV10-3 to TRBJ2-7, with D perhaps TRBD2 (6 bases). V was pared by 10 bases and J by 2 bases, with 18 bases between. Germline CDR1 ENHRY, CDR2 SYGVKD. The CDR3 consists of 14 residues. CDR3 bases: TGTGCCACGACCGTGGGCGGGGCGGCCTACGAGCAGTACTTC. Encoded protein: CATTVGGAAYEQYF.

This clone has just a few counts. The gene calls are TRBV5-6 and TRBJ2-7; TRBD1 might be the D (5 bases). Germline V gene lookup returns CDR1 SGHDT and CDR2 YYEEEE. CDR3 size: 14 residues. V was clipped by 2 bases and J by 3 bases, with 12 bases between them. The CDR3 nucleotides are TGTGCCAGCAGCTTAGCACAGGCCGACTACGAGCAGTACTTC. It is translated as CASSLAQADYEQYF.

The J gene is TRBJ1-1, the V gene TRBV5-1; 8 positions agree with TRBD1. This CDR3 spans 15 amino acids. V was pared by 1 base and J by 5 bases, with 7 bases of the junction left unmatched. Per the germline V gene, CDR1 is SGHRS and CDR2 is YFSETQ. CDR3 sequence: CASSLTTGGLTEAFF. CDR3 coding DNA: TGCGCCAGCAGCTTGACAACAGGGGGTCTGACTGAAGCTTTCTTT. Full variable domain (missing parts from reference TRBV5-1 and TRBJ1-1): KAGVTQTPRYLIKTRGQQVTLSCSPISGHRSVSWYQQTPGQGLQFLFEYFSETQRNKGNFPGRFSGRQFSNSRSEMNVSTLELGDSALYLCASSLTTGGLTEAFFGQGTRLTVV.

This clone has only a few counts. V is TRBV4-1 and J is TRBJ2-3; 7 bases are shared with TRBD1. Germline CDR1 reads MGHRA; CDR2 reads YSYEKL. With 0 bases clipped from V and 2 bases from J, the junction kept 11 bases outside the gene matches. The CDR3 spans 18 residues. CDR3 amino acids: CASSQDYYGTDSTDTQYF. CDR3 nucleotide sequence: TGCGCCAGCAGCCAAGATTATTACGGGACAGACTCCACAGATACGCAGTATTTT.

This clone was detected a few times. This chain links TRBV27 with TRBJ1-6; D call uncertain. V was shortened by 4 bases and J by 6 bases, with 13 bases between the two germline ends. Germline assignment: CDR1 MNHEY and CDR2 SMNVEV (reference sequence). CDR3 size: 15 residues. The DNA of the CDR3 is TGTGCCAGCAGTTCGTCGGCCTTGGGTAATTCACCCCTCCACTTT. It yields the protein CASSSSALGNSPLHF.

This clone turned up a few times. Other DNA sequences in this specimen translate into the identical CDR3. The chain carries TRBV29-1 and TRBJ2-7; TRBD1 matches 7 bases. Germline CDR1 is SQVTM and CDR2 is ANQGSEA. With 3 bases clipped from V and 0 bases from J, the junction kept 2 bases outside the gene matches. The CDR3 runs to 13 residues. The CDR3 reads CSVEGQSSYEQYF. CDR3 in DNA: TGCAGCGTTGAGGGACAGAGCTCCTACGAGCAGTACTTC.

The chain is built from TRBV30 and TRBJ1-2; D remains unclear. The CDR3 contains 15 residues. In germline, CDR1 is GTSNPN, CDR2 SVGIG (reference sequence). The ends were cut back, 2 bases at V and 5 bases at J, with 18 bases in the middle. The CDR3 spells CAWSFPALSEYGYTF. In DNA, the CDR3 is TGTGCCTGGAGTTTTCCGGCCCTTTCCGAGTATGGCTACACCTTC.

J is TRBJ2-6 and V is TRBV9; D perhaps matches TRBD1 (5 bases). Germline-derived CDR1 and CDR2 are SGDLS and YYNGEE. The CDR3 contains 16 residues. Trimming pared 0 bases from V and 0 bases from J, leaving 7 bases between. CDR3 sequence reads: CASSVGGFSGANVLTF. The CDR3 bases are TGTGCCAGCAGCGTAGGGGGCTTCTCTGGGGCCAACGTCCTGACTTTC.

The chain links TRBV10-3 to TRBJ2-5; D not certain. Trimming pared 3 bases from V and 2 bases from J, leaving 4 bases between. The germline V gene has CDR1 ENHRY and CDR2 SYGVKD. The CDR3 spans 12 residues. CDR3 in DNA: TGTGCCATCAGTGAACGTCAAGAGACCCAGTACTTC. It is translated as CAISERQETQYF.